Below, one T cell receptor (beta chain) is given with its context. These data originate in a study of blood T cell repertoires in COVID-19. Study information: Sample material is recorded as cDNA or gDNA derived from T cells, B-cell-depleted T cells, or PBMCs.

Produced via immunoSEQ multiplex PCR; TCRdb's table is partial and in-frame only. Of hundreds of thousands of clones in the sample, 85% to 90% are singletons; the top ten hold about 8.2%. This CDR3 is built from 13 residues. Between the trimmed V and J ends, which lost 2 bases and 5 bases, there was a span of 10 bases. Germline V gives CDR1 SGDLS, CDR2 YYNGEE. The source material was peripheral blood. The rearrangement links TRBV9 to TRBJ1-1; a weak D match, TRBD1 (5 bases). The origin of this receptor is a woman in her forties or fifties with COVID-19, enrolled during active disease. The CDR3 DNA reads TGTGCCAGCAGCGTGGGGGGTATAACTGAAGCTTTCTTT. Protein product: CASSVGGITEAFF.